Shown below are 8 T cell receptor beta chains from a single sample sequenced in a study of regulatory T cells in long-lasting Graves disease listed by TCRdb under 2021. The sample's time point, from its label and the paper: persistent/refractory GD, antithyroid drugs over 5 years with positive TRAb. For both TCR sequencing and RNA sequencing, RNA was extracted from PBMCs using TRIzol. Libraries came from multiplex PCR. The listed sequencing device is Illumina HiSeq 4000. TCR beta libraries were built with iRepertoire HTBI primers and Arm-PCR amplification of CDR3 regions. TCRdb trimmed public reads at Q25 via fastp, called clones via MiXCR and kept in-frame beta chains. Under each unique CDR3 protein, matching rows form one entry showing the most common genes and DNA. This sample lists about 430,000 distinct CDR3 sequences; 20% to 25% were detected once. Roughly an eighth of the sample comes from the top ten.

Source: peripheral blood mononuclear cells (PBMCs), taken when the disease was refractory, from a patient treated with antithyroid drugs. These receptors were taken from a female donor with Graves disease.

The chain carries TRBV7-3 and TRBJ1-1, with no clear D. Trimming left V 3 bases short and J 1 base short, with 9 bases between. Germline lookup yields CDR1 SGHTA and CDR2 FQGTGA. The CDR3 spans 14 residues. CDR3 loop: CASSFSGGNTEAFF. The CDR3 DNA follows: TGTGCCAGCAGCTTCTCCGGCGGGAACACTGAAGCTTTCTTT.

The V and J genes are TRBV20-1 and TRBJ1-1; no clear D gene. Trimming took 4 bases from V and 1 from J, leaving 4 bases between them. The CDR3 has 11 amino acids. Germline assignment: CDR1 DFQATT and CDR2 SNEGSKA (reference sequence). The CDR3 region has the DNA TGCAGTGCTACAAAGAACACTGAAGCTTTCTTT. This sequence encodes CSATKNTEAFF.

This sequence joins TRBV6-9 and TRBJ2-2; no clear D. The CDR3 is 13 residues long. With 3 bases removed from V and 6 bases from J, the gap between germline ends came to 8 bases. From germline, CDR1 is MNHGY and CDR2 SVAAGI. The CDR3 sequence is CASSYGESGELFF. The CDR3 nucleotides are TGTGCCAGCAGTTACGGAGAGTCCGGGGAGCTGTTTTTT.

The J gene is TRBJ2-1, the V gene TRBV20-1; TRBD2 matches 11 bases. V shed 5 bases, J shed 4 bases, and the junction held 4 bases outside the gene matches. Germline assignment: CDR1 DFQATT and CDR2 SNEGSKA (reference sequence). The CDR3 sequence is 14 residues long. Here the CDR3 reads CSAPGLAVYNEQFF. CDR3 sequence (DNA): TGCAGTGCTCCGGGACTAGCGGTATACAATGAGCAGTTCTTC.

This clonotype was seen ten or more times. V and J are TRBV7-8 and TRBJ2-7, with 10 bases lining up with TRBD1. The ends lost 0 bases at V and 4 bases at J; junction bases unmatched: 6. The germline gives CDR1 SGHVS, CDR2 FQNEAQ. This CDR3 is built from 16 residues. CDR3 nucleotides: TGTGCCAGCAGCTTAGCCCCGGACAGGGGGACATACGAGCAGTACTTC. This encodes CASSLAPDRGTYEQYF.

This clonotype was observed a few times. J is TRBJ2-7 and V is TRBV18; 7 bases are shared with TRBD1. The CDR3 has 14 residues. Germline V lookup: CDR1 KGHSH, CDR2 LQKENI. With V trimmed by 4 bases and J by 2 bases, 5 bases remained unmatched. In DNA, the CDR3 is TGTGCCAGCTCACTGGGACAGATGGCCTACGAGCAGTACTTC. Protein: CASSLGQMAYEQYF. The variable domain in full, with the rest retrieved from reference TRBV18 and TRBJ2-7, is NAGVMQNPRHLVRRRGQEARLRCSPMKGHSHVYWYRQLPEEGLKFMVYLQKENIIDESGMPKERFSAEFPKEGPSILRIQQVVRGDSAAYFCASSLGQMAYEQYFGPGTRLTVT.

This clonotype has a count of ten or more. The chain couples TRBV7-9 to TRBJ2-6; D perhaps matches TRBD1 (5 bases). This CDR3 region has 15 residues. The V end lost 3 bases, the J end lost 0 bases, and 6 bases lay between the germline ends. Germline CDR1 and CDR2: SEHNR and FQNEAQ (reference sequence). CDR3 bases: TGTGCCAGCAGCTTGACAGACTCTGGGGCCAACGTCCTGACTTTC. It is translated as CASSLTDSGANVLTF. Full variable domain (rest looked up from reference TRBV7-9 and TRBJ2-6): DTGVSQNPRHKITKRGQNVTFRCDPISEHNRLYWYRQTLGQGPEFLTYFQNEAQLEKSRLLSDRFSAERPKGSFSTLEIQRTEQGDSAMYLCASSLTDSGANVLTFGAGSRLTVL.

V and J are TRBV5-1 and TRBJ2-1; tentatively, D is TRBD2 (5 bases). Trimming removed 2 bases at V and 2 bases at J, with 11 bases between. CDR1 and CDR2 from the germline V gene are SGHRS and YFSETQ. This CDR3 is 15 amino acids long. The CDR3 region has the DNA TGCGCCAGCAGCTTAGCGGACCCCGCCTACAATGAGCAGTTCTTC. It translates to CASSLADPAYNEQFF. Filled out from reference TRBV5-1 and TRBJ2-1, the complete variable domain reads KAGVTQTPRYLIKTRGQQVTLSCSPISGHRSVSWYQQTPGQGLQFLFEYFSETQRNKGNFPGRFSGRQFSNSRSEMNVSTLELGDSALYLCASSLADPAYNEQFFGPGTRLTVL.